These 20 T cell receptor beta chains came from one sample sequenced in a study of CDR3 diversity in severe acne. One entry per CDR3 protein results from TCRdb running MiXCR on the PCR reads. Of 97,000 or so distinct CDR3 sequences in the sample, 51% were seen once. The sequencing sample was made of blood. The receptors here all came from a male donor with acne.

This chain joins TRBV19 and TRBJ1-2; a weak D match, TRBD1 (5 bases). CDR3 length: 13 amino acids. CDR1 and CDR2 from the germline V gene are LNHDA and SQIVND (reference sequence). Trimming cost V 5 bases and J 7 bases, with 14 bases left between them. The CDR3 bases are TGTGCCAGTAGTCCTTTCCAGGGAGGTGGCTACACCTTC. This sequence encodes CASSPFQGGGYTF. The complete variable domain, with remaining parts taken from reference TRBV19 and TRBJ1-2, reads DGGITQSPKYLFRKEGQNVTLSCEQNLNHDAMYWYRQDPGQGLRLIYYSQIVNDFQKGDIAEGYSVSREKKESFPLTVTSAQKNPTAFYLCASSPFQGGGYTFGSGTRLTVV.

This clonotype was observed a single time. The rearrangement uses TRBV2 and TRBJ1-1; D is undetermined. CDR1 is SNHLY and CDR2 is FYNNEI in the germline V gene. V shed 4 bases and J shed 0 bases, with 9 bases lying between them. The CDR3 is 14 amino acids. CDR3 in DNA: TGTGCCAGCAGTGTCCCGGGGATGAACACTGAAGCTTTCTTT. Its protein is CASSVPGMNTEAFF.

Regarding this clonotype: Being one base from a much bigger clone, this may be a read error. V is TRBV7-2 and J is TRBJ1-3, with D tentatively TRBD1 (5 bases). The germline V and J ends were trimmed by 8 bases and 0 bases, with 17 bases remaining between them. The CDR3 is made up of 16 amino acids. Germline-derived CDR1 and CDR2 are SGHTA and FQGNSA. The CDR3 region is CASGLDTGHSGNTIYF. In nucleotides, the CDR3 is TGTGCCAGCGGCCTTGATACAGGTCACTCTGGAAACACCATATATTTT.

This clonotype was picked up many times. The rearrangement uses TRBV13 and TRBJ2-6; no reliable D call. The CDR3 runs 15 residues. With 2 bases removed from V and 1 base from J, the gap between germline ends came to 6 bases. The germline V gene has CDR1 PRHDT and CDR2 FYEKMQ (reference sequence). The CDR3: CASSLRLSGANVLTF. The CDR3 nucleotides read TGTGCCAGCAGCTTAAGACTGTCTGGGGCCAACGTCCTGACTTTC. The full variable domain, with the rest looked up from reference TRBV13 and TRBJ2-6, is AAGVIQSPRHLIKEKRETATLKCYPIPRHDTVYWYQQGPGQDPQFLISFYEKMQSDKGSIPDRFSAQQFSDYHSELNMSSLELGDSALYFCASSLRLSGANVLTFGAGSRLTVL.

This clonotype was counted ten times or more. The chain is built from TRBV6-2 or TRBV6-3 and TRBJ2-7, with 14 bases identical to TRBD2. The CDR3 has 14 residues. The germline V gene has CDR1 MNHEY and CDR2 SVGEGT. The junction had 2 bases not matched to a gene; V was cut back by 5 bases and J by 5 bases. The chain's CDR3 is CASSGLAGGDEQYF. The DNA for the CDR3 is TGTGCCAGCAGTGGACTAGCGGGAGGAGACGAGCAGTACTTC.

The chain links TRBV11-2 to TRBJ1-2, with a possible D match to TRBD1 (6 bases). The germline gives CDR1 SGHAT, CDR2 FQNNGV. V shed 5 bases and J shed 2 bases, with 21 bases lying between them. This CDR3 region has 17 residues. The CDR3 reads CASSTLGGRGANYGYTF. For the CDR3, the DNA is TGTGCCAGCAGCACCCTGGGTGGCAGGGGCGCCAACTATGGCTACACCTTC.

The J gene is TRBJ2-1, the V gene TRBV20-1, with 8 bases fitting TRBD2. The V gene's germline CDR1 is DFQATT and CDR2 SNEGSKA (reference sequence). The ends lost 6 bases at V and 10 bases at J; junction bases unmatched: 5. This CDR3 contains 11 residues. As DNA, the CDR3 is TGCAGTGCCAGCGGGACTAGGGAGCAGTTCTTC. Protein product: CSASGTREQFF.

This clonotype appeared a single time. The junction departs from the called germline gene at one end, perhaps through a read error. The chain uses TRBV5-8 and TRBJ2-5; 7 bases match TRBD2. Germline CDR1 SGHTS, CDR2 YDEGEE. This CDR3 region has 15 residues. This CDR3 is CASSLISGREETQYF. In DNA form, the CDR3 reads TGTGCGAGCAGCTTGATTAGTGGGAGGGAAGAGACCCAGTACTTC. Filled out from reference TRBV5-8 and TRBJ2-5, the complete variable domain reads EAGVTQSPTHLIKTRGQQATLRCSPISGHTSVYWYQQALGLGLQFLLWYDEGEERNRGNFPPRFSGRQFPNYSSELNVNALELEDSALYLCASSLISGREETQYFGPGTRLLVL.

Concerning this clonotype: This may be a read error, as it is one base from a much larger clone. The genes are TRBV12-3 or TRBV12-4 and TRBJ2-1, with TRBD1 identical over 7 bases. This CDR3 contains 12 residues. CDR3 bases: TGTGCCAGCAGTTTCGGGACAGATGAGCAGTCCTTC. Translation gives CASSFGTDEQSF.

This clonotype was seen ten or more times. This CDR3 is CATSAGGVAGANVLTF. In nucleotides, the CDR3 is TGTGCCACCAGTGCTGGAGGGGTGGCTGGGGCCAACGTCCTGACTTTC. The V gene is TRBV24-1, the J gene TRBJ2-6, with D possibly being TRBD2 (6 bases). The V and J ends lost 5 bases and 2 bases respectively, with 12 bases between them. Germline-derived CDR1 and CDR2 are KGHDR and SFDVKD. The CDR3 is 16 amino acids.

The CDR3 region has the DNA TGTGCCAGCAGCGCTTACAGGGGGAGCACTGAAGCTTTCTTT. It codes for CASSAYRGSTEAFF. The chain is built from TRBV7-2 and TRBJ1-1; 8 bases map to TRBD1. The V gene end was trimmed by 5 bases and the J gene end by 4 bases; junction bases not matched to a gene: 6. The CDR3 totals 14 residues. In germline, CDR1 is SGHTA, CDR2 FQGNSA. Full variable domain (rest looked up from reference TRBV7-2 and TRBJ1-1): GAGVSQSPSNKVTEKGKDVELRCDPISGHTALYWYRQSLGQGLEFLIYFQGNSAPDKSGLPSDRFSAERTGGSVSTLTIQRTQQEDSAVYLCASSAYRGSTEAFFGQGTRLTVV.

This clonotype was detected a few times. The gene calls are TRBV6-2 or TRBV6-3 and TRBJ2-1; weak D call: TRBD1 (5 bases). This CDR3 is built from 14 residues. Germline CDR1 is MNHEY and CDR2 is SVGEGT. Trimming left V 9 bases short and J 0 bases short, with 12 bases between. The CDR3 spells CASTWGGSYNEQFF. The CDR3 bases are TGTGCCAGTACCTGGGGCGGCTCCTACAATGAGCAGTTCTTC.

V usage is TRBV7-6 and J usage is TRBJ2-7; 9 bases are a match to TRBD2. This CDR3 comprises 16 residues. Germline loops: CDR1 SGHVS, CDR2 FNYEAQ. V gave up 5 bases and J gave up 5 bases; unmatched junction bases: 13. CDR3 nucleotides: TGTGCCAGCAGCAACCCCGGGGCGGGGGGGTTCGACGAGCAGTACTTC. Residues: CASSNPGAGGFDEQYF.

This clonotype came up a few times. J is TRBJ2-3 and V is TRBV6-1; D might be TRBD1 (6 bases). CDR3 length: 15 amino acids. Germline CDR1 reads MNHNS; CDR2 reads SASEGT. V dropped 3 bases and J dropped 6 bases, with 16 bases sitting between them. CDR3 amino acids: CASSEPGTGKDTQYF. CDR3 bases: TGTGCCAGCAGTGAGCCCGGCACAGGGAAGGATACGCAGTATTTT.

In this sample, this clonotype turned up many times. The J gene is TRBJ2-7, the V gene TRBV28; TRBD2 matches at 10 bases. Germline V gene data show CDR1 as MDHEN and CDR2 as SYDVKM. Germline trimming cut 6 bases from V and 2 bases from J; bases unmatched to any gene: 4. The CDR3 spans 14 residues. The CDR3 here is CASSVSGRPYEQYF. The CDR3 DNA reads as TGTGCCAGCAGCGTTAGCGGGAGGCCCTACGAGCAGTACTTC.

The rearrangement joins TRBV2 to TRBJ1-2, with a possible D match to TRBD1 (5 bases). The germline V gene has CDR1 SNHLY and CDR2 FYNNEI. There are 14 residues in the CDR3. Trimming cost V 4 bases and J 4 bases, with 13 bases left between them. CDR3 bases: TGTGCCAGCAGTGTCGAATACCAGGGCTATGGCTACACCTTC. Its protein product is CASSVEYQGYGYTF.

This clonotype was recorded many times. This chain uses TRBV20-1 with TRBJ1-2, with D possibly matching TRBD1 (5 bases). Germline CDR1 and CDR2: DFQATT and SNEGSKA (reference sequence). Trimming cost V 6 bases and J 5 bases, with 25 bases left between them. The CDR3 covers 16 residues. CDR3 residues: CSAIGGSGTEGYGYTF. Here the CDR3 DNA reads TGCAGTGCCATAGGCGGCTCCGGGACCGAAGGTTATGGCTACACCTTC.

At least ten counts were recorded for this clonotype. The chain is built from TRBV9 and TRBJ2-6; weak D call: TRBD2 (5 bases). CDR1 and CDR2 (germline): SGDLS, YYNGEE. The CDR3 has 17 amino acids. The V end lost 0 bases, the J end lost 1 base, and 11 bases lay between the germline ends. The CDR3, as DNA: TGTGCCAGCAGCGTAGGGCCCGAGGGATCTGGGGCCAACGTCCTGACTTTC. This translates into CASSVGPEGSGANVLTF.

The rearrangement links TRBV7-6 to TRBJ1-6; unclear D gene. The CDR3 runs 14 residues. Per germline, CDR1 SGHVS and CDR2 FNYEAQ. V lost 5 bases and J lost 10, with 15 bases in between. CDR3 DNA: TGTGCCAGCAGCGAAGCTCTGAGGTCCTCACCCCTCCACTTT. It translates to CASSEALRSSPLHF.

Comment on this clonotype: The junction departs from germline at one end; a sequencing error may be responsible. The chain recombines TRBV20-1 with TRBJ2-1; 9 bases map to TRBD2. Germline V gene lookup returns CDR1 DFQATT and CDR2 SNEGSKA (reference sequence). There are 16 residues in the CDR3. The CDR3 here is CSARGGVGGRAGEQFF. The CDR3, as DNA: TGCAGTGCCAGAGGGGGGGTTGGCGGGAGGGCCGGTGAGCAGTTCTTC.